This is a list of T cell receptor beta chains from one sample in a study of blood T cell repertoires in COVID-19. Sequenced by immunoSEQ multiplex PCR; TCRdb stores in-frame clones only, minus some. The data contain over 200,000 clones, 88% of them singletons. The source material was peripheral blood. These receptors were obtained from a woman aged 55-69 years with acute or convalescent COVID-19. CDR3s include the opening cysteine and the closing phenylalanine or tryptophan. The order of the fields is D gene, J gene, clone size, V gene, CDR3 DNA, CDR3 protein. D genes are given only for firm matches. The size field is filled for only some rows; it gives once, few, many or a size class.

TRBD1 | TRBJ2-7 | . | TRBV9 | TGTGCCAGCAGCCTCACGACCGGGACAGGGGCCCACGAGCAGTACTTC | CASSLTTGTGAHEQYF
TRBD2 | TRBJ2-1 | . | TRBV19 | TGTGCCAGTAGTCCCCGGACTAGCGGGGGGGCACAGCAGTTCTTC | CASSPRTSGGAQQFF
. | TRBJ1-4 | once | TRBV6-5 | TGTGCCAGCGGACTATCAACTAATGAAAAACTGTTTTTT | CASGLSTNEKLFF
. | TRBJ2-5 | . | TRBV12-3/TRBV12-4 | TGTGCCAGCAGTTTCTCTGGTCGGGAGACCCAGTACTTC | CASSFSGRETQYF
TRBD1 | TRBJ1-5 | . | TRBV4-2 | TGTGCCAGCAGCCAAGCTGGACAGGGGTATCAGCCCCAGCATTTT | CASSQAGQGYQPQHF
. | TRBJ2-1 | . | TRBV2 | TGTGCCAGTAAGTGGGGGGCGGGACTACAGACTCCTGAGCAGTTCTTC | CASKWGAGLQTPEQFF
TRBD1 | TRBJ1-2 | . | TRBV7-2 | TGTGCCAGCAGCTTACGGGCAGGGGGGAATGGCTACACCTTC | CASSLRAGGNGYTF
. | TRBJ2-7 | once | TRBV7-9 | TGTGCCAGCAGCCCGGCATCGACTGGAGAGCAGTACTTC | CASSPASTGEQYF
. | TRBJ1-1 | . | TRBV7-9 | TGTGCCAGCAGCTTAGCCCAGACAGTTCAGAACACTGAAGCTTTCTTT | CASSLAQTVQNTEAFF
. | TRBJ2-1 | . | TRBV11-3 | TGTGCCAGCAGCTTAGGTACACCCTTCTCCTACAATGAGCAGTTCTTC | CASSLGTPFSYNEQFF
TRBD1 | TRBJ2-2 | . | TRBV2 | TGTGCCAGCAGTCGGGACAGGGTTTTCGGGGAGCTGTTTTTT | CASSRDRVFGELFF
TRBD2 | TRBJ2-3 | . | TRBV28 | TGTGCCAGCAGCCGTAGCGGGACCACCCCAGATACGCAGTATTTT | CASSRSGTTPDTQYF
. | TRBJ2-3 | . | TRBV5-4 | TGTGCCAGCAGCTTGGGACAGGTAGCAGATACGCAGTATTTT | CASSLGQVADTQYF
TRBD1 | TRBJ1-2 | . | TRBV6-5 | TGTGCCAGCAGTAAACGGGACAGGGAACATGGCTACACCTTC | CASSKRDREHGYTF
TRBD2 | TRBJ2-1 | few | TRBV7-9 | TGTGCCACGATGGGCGGGAGGTACAAGTACAATGAGCAGTTCTTC | CATMGGRYKYNEQFF
. | TRBJ1-2 | . | TRBV5-8 | TGTGCCAGCAGCTTGGGGGGGCCCCAGCCCCGCTACACCTTC | CASSLGGPQPRYTF
TRBD1 | TRBJ1-1 | . | TRBV29-1 | TGCAGCGTCTTGACAGGGCGGACTGAAGCTTTCTTT | CSVLTGRTEAFF
. | TRBJ1-3 | . | TRBV7-2 | TGTGCCAGCAGCCGCCGAGCTGGAGAAGGAAACACCATATATTTT | CASSRRAGEGNTIYF
TRBD1 | TRBJ1-1 | . | TRBV23-1 | TGCGCCAGCAGTCAACTTGTCAGGGGGTGGTTGAACACTGAAGCTTTCTTT | CASSQLVRGWLNTEAFF
TRBD1 | TRBJ2-5 | . | TRBV7-7 | TGTGCTAGCAGCCTGCGAAGGGGACAGCTGTACGAGACCCAGTACTTC | CASSLRRGQLYETQYF
. | TRBJ2-5 | . | TRBV24-1 | TGTGCCACCAGTGACCCAAAAATGCCGGGCGGGTCGGCGGAGACCCAGTACTTC | CATSDPKMPGGSAETQYF
. | TRBJ1-1 | . | TRBV7-2 | TGTGCCAGCAGCCTTTTAGGGGGACGGATGAACACTGAAGCTTTCTTT | CASSLLGGRMNTEAFF
. | TRBJ2-5 | . | TRBV5-4 | TGTGCCAGCAGCTTGGGTGGTCGGTACCAAGAGACCCAGTACTTC | CASSLGGRYQETQYF
TRBD2 | TRBJ2-7 | . | TRBV7-9 | TGTGCCAGCAGCTTAGGTAGCGGGCGACGCTACGAGCAGTACTTC | CASSLGSGRRYEQYF
. | TRBJ1-3 | . | TRBV30 | TGTGCCTGGAGTGGACAGATCTCTGGAAACACCATATATTTT | CAWSGQISGNTIYF
TRBD1 | TRBJ1-2 | . | TRBV27 | TGTGCCAGCAGTTCCCCTCGGGACAGGGCGCCGAATGGCTACACCTTC | CASSSPRDRAPNGYTF
TRBD1 | TRBJ1-1 | . | TRBV28 | TGTGCCAGCAAAGGGGGCTCGGTGAACACTGAAGCTTTCTTT | CASKGGSVNTEAFF
. | TRBJ2-5 | . | TRBV7-9 | TGTGCCAGCAGCTTCCTATCCCTCTACCAAGAGACCCAGTACTTC | CASSFLSLYQETQYF
TRBD1 | TRBJ1-5 | . | TRBV6-5 | TGTGCCAGCAGTTCCCTGACAGGGAATCACAATCAGCCCCAGCATTTT | CASSSLTGNHNQPQHF
. | TRBJ2-5 | . | TRBV9 | TGTGCCAGCAGTGTGGGGGGTAATCGCCAAGAGACCCAGTACTTC | CASSVGGNRQETQYF
TRBD2 | TRBJ2-3 | once | TRBV7-3 | TGTGCCAGCAGCTCCTTGGGACTAGCGGAGAGAGATACGCAGTATTTT | CASSSLGLAERDTQYF
TRBD1 | TRBJ1-5 | . | TRBV7-2 | TGTGCCAGCAGCCCTCTGGGGACAGGTGGGTATAAGGCCCAGCATTTT | CASSPLGTGGYKAQHF
TRBD2 | TRBJ2-3 | . | TRBV4-3 | TGCGCCAGCAGCCAAGAGGAGGGGGTAGCGGGAGGGGCAGATACGCAGTATTTT | CASSQEEGVAGGADTQYF
TRBD1 | TRBJ1-3 | few | TRBV2 | TGTGCCAGCAGTGACCGGACAGGGAACACCATATATTTT | CASSDRTGNTIYF
. | TRBJ1-1 | . | TRBV5-5 | TGTGCCAGCAGCTTCCTACAGGGTGTGAACACTGAAGCTTTCTTT | CASSFLQGVNTEAFF
TRBD1 | TRBJ1-2 | . | TRBV30 | TGTGCCTGGAGAACTCCTAGGGGGCTCTATGGCTACACCTTC | CAWRTPRGLYGYTF
TRBD1 | TRBJ1-2 | . | TRBV30 | TGTGCCTGGACTCCCAAGGGGGCCGGTGGCTACACCTTC | CAWTPKGAGGYTF
TRBD1 | TRBJ2-7 | . | TRBV10-3 | TGTGCCATCAGTGACGACAGGGGGCGATGGGACGAGCAGTACTTC | CAISDDRGRWDEQYF